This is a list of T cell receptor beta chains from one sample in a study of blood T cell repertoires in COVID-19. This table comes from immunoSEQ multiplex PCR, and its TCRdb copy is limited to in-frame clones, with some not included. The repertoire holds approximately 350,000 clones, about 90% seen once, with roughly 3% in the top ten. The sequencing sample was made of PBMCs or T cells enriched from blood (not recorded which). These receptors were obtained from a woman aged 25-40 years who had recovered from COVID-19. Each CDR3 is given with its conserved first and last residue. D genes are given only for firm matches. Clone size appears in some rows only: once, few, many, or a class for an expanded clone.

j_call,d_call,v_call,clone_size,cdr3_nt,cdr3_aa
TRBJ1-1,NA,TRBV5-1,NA,TGCGCCAGCCATACACAGGGAGGGACTGAAGCTTTCTTT,CASHTQGGTEAFF
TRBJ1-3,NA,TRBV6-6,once,TGTGCCAGCAGTCCAACGCAGTTCTCTGGAAACACCATATATTTT,CASSPTQFSGNTIYF
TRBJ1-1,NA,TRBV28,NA,TGTGCCAGCACCCTCGGGGATGAAGCTTTCTTT,CASTLGDEAFF
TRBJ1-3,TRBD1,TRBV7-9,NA,TGTGCCAGCAGCTTGACAGGGTTTGGAAACACCATATATTTT,CASSLTGFGNTIYF
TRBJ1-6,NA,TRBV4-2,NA,TGTGCCAGCAGCCAAGGCTACAGGGAAAATTCACCCCTCCACTTT,CASSQGYRENSPLHF
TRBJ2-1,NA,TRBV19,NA,TGTGCCAGTAGTGTTGGTTGGAGCGACAATGAGCAGTTCTTC,CASSVGWSDNEQFF
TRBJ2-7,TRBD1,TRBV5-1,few,TGCGCCAGCAGCGACACCGGGACAGGGGGCTTCGAGCAGTACTTC,CASSDTGTGGFEQYF
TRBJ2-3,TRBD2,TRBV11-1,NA,TGTGCCAGCAGCATAGCGGGCCCAGATACGCAGTATTTT,CASSIAGPDTQYF
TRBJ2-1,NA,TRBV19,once,TGTGCCAGTAGTATAGTGCGGGGGCGCAATGAGCAGTTCTTC,CASSIVRGRNEQFF
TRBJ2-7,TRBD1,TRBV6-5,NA,TGTGCCAGCAGCCCAACAGGACAGGGGATCGACGAGCAGTACTTC,CASSPTGQGIDEQYF
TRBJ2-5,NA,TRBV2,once,TGTGCCAGTACCGACCTAGGGACCCAGTACTTC,CASTDLGTQYF
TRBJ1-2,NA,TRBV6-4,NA,TGTGCCAGCAGTGCCCAACCAGGAACAGGCTACACCTTC,CASSAQPGTGYTF
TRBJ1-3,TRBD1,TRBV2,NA,TGTGCCAGCAGTATACAGGGGTTGAGTGGAAACACCATATATTTT,CASSIQGLSGNTIYF
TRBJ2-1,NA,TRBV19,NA,TGTGCCAGTAGTCCGAGCGGCGATAGCTACAATGAGCAGTTCTTC,CASSPSGDSYNEQFF
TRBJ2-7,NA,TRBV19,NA,TGTGCCAGTAGTATAGCCCTCGACACCTCCTACGAGCAGTACTTC,CASSIALDTSYEQYF
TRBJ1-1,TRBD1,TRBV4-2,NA,TGTGCCAGCAGCAGAACAGGGGAGAGGACTGAAGCTTTCTTT,CASSRTGERTEAFF
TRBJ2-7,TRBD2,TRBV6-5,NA,TGTGCCACCCAGCGGGAGAAGTACGAGCAGTACTTC,CATQREKYEQYF
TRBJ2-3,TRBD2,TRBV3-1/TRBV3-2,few,TGTGCCAGCAGCCAAGCCAGACCCCTAGCGGGAGGGCCGCAGTATTTT,CASSQARPLAGGPQYF
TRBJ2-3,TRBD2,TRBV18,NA,TGTGCCAGCTCACCCACTAGCGAGAGAGATACGCAGTATTTT,CASSPTSERDTQYF
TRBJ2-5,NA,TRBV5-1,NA,TGCGCCAGCAGCCCACGGGGGGCAGGGGAGACCCAGTACTTC,CASSPRGAGETQYF
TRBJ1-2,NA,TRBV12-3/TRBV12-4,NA,TGTGCCAGCAGTTTGGGGGTCGCGGGAGGCTACACCTTC,CASSLGVAGGYTF
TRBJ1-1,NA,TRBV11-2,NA,TGTGCCAGCAGCTTAGATTTAGGCAGGCCCACTGAAGCTTTCTTT,CASSLDLGRPTEAFF
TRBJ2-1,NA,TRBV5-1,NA,TGCGCCAGCAGCCCCGAGTTCAATGAGCAGTTCTTC,CASSPEFNEQFF
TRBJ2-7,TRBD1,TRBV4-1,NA,TGCGCCAGCAGCCCGTACAGGGGAAACTACGAGCAGTACTTC,CASSPYRGNYEQYF
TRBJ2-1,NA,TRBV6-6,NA,TGTGCCAGCAGTTACTCGTGGCAGAACAATGAGCAGTTCTTC,CASSYSWQNNEQFF
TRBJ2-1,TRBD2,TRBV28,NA,TGTGCCAGCAGTTCCCCCGGGACTAGCGGGAGGTACAATGAGCAGTTCTTC,CASSSPGTSGRYNEQFF
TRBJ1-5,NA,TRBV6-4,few,TGTGCCAGCAGTGACCCCTCGAGCGACCTTGGATACTCTTATAGCAATCAGCCCCAGCATTTT,CASSDPSSDLGYSYSNQPQHF
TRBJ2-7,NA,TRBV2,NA,TGTGCCAGCAGTAAAACAGGGCTCTACGAGCAGTACTTC,CASSKTGLYEQYF
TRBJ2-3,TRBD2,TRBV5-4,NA,TGTGCCAGCAGCTCAAGACTAGCGGGAGGTCTCACAGATACGCAGTATTTT,CASSSRLAGGLTDTQYF
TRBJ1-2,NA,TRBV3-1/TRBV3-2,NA,TGTGCCAGCAGTCAAATTGGGAGTTATGGCTACACCTTC,CASSQIGSYGYTF
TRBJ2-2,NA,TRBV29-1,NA,TGCAGCGTTGAGCTGACTGGAACCGGGGAGCTGTTTTTT,CSVELTGTGELFF
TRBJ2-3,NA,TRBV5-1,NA,TGCGCCAGCAGCTTGAGCGTGGGAGTGGGAGATACGCAGTATTTT,CASSLSVGVGDTQYF
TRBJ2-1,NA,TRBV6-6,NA,TGTGCCAGCAGCCAGGGACAAGACTACAATGAGCAGTTCTTC,CASSQGQDYNEQFF
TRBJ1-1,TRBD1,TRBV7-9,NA,TGTGCCAGCAGCTTACAGACAGGGCCGAACACTGAAGCTTTCTTT,CASSLQTGPNTEAFF
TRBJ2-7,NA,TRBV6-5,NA,TGTGCCACCCAGACTGGTCAGGGAAACGAGCAGTACTTC,CATQTGQGNEQYF
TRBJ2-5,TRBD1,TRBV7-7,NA,TGTGCTAGCAGCCCCTTGGGACAGCTACAAGAGACCCAGTACTTC,CASSPLGQLQETQYF
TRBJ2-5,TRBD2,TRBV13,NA,TGTGCCAGCAGCCCAAGGACTAGCGGGACGAGAGAGACCCAGTACTTC,CASSPRTSGTRETQYF
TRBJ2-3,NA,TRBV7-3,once,TGTGCCAGCAGCTCTCAGGGCCAGAGCACAGATACGCAGTATTTT,CASSSQGQSTDTQYF
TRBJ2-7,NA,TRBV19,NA,TGTGCCAGTAGTATTTCGGCTGCTCCGGGGTCTAGCGAGCAGTACTTC,CASSISAAPGSSEQYF
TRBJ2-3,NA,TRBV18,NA,TGTGCCAGCTCACCCCCCAGTACAGATACGCAGTATTTT,CASSPPSTDTQYF
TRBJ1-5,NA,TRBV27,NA,TGTGCCAGCTCCCGGGGGGTAGGGAGCAATCAGCCCCAGCATTTT,CASSRGVGSNQPQHF
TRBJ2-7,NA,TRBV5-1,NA,TGCGCCAGCAGCTCCGGAATAGCGTACTCCTACGAGCAGTACTTC,CASSSGIAYSYEQYF
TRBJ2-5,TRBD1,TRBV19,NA,TGTGCCAGTAGTTTGGGACAGGGGGCAGAGACCCAGTACTTC,CASSLGQGAETQYF
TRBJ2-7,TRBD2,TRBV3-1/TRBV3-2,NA,TGTGCCAGCAGCCAAAGGCTAGCGGCCTACGAGCAGTACTTC,CASSQRLAAYEQYF
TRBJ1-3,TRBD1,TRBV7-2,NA,TGTGCCAGCAGCAGGGGACAGGGGGGAAACACCATATATTTT,CASSRGQGGNTIYF
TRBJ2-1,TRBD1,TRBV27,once,TGTGCCAGCAGTTGGGACAGGGGCGATGAGCAGTTCTTC,CASSWDRGDEQFF
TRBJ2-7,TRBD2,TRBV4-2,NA,TGTGCCAGCAGCCTCGGGACTAGCGGTACCTACGAGCAGTACTTC,CASSLGTSGTYEQYF
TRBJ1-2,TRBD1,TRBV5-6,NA,TGTGCCAGCAGCCAGGGACAGAGAGACTATGGCTACACCTTC,CASSQGQRDYGYTF
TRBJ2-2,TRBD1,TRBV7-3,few,TGTGCCAGCAGCTTAGTTCCGCCGGGACAGGGGAGAGCGAACACCGGGGAGCTGTTTTTT,CASSLVPPGQGRANTGELFF
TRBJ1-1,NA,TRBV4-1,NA,TGCGCCAGCAGCCAAGTTCTAGTAGACAGAATGAACACTGAAGCTTTCTTT,CASSQVLVDRMNTEAFF
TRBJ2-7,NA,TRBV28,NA,TGTGCCAGCAGTTTATCCTGGGGGGGGGCCCGCGTCGAGCAGTACTTC,CASSLSWGGARVEQYF
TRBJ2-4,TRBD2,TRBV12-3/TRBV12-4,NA,TGTGCCAGCAGACGGACTAGCGGGATTCAGTACTTC,CASRRTSGIQYF
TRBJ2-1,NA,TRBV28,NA,TGTGCCAGCCAGTCCTGGACGGAAGGGGATGAGCAGTTCTTC,CASQSWTEGDEQFF
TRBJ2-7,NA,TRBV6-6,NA,TGTGCCAGCACCAACAGGGACACCTTATCCTACGAGCAGTACTTC,CASTNRDTLSYEQYF
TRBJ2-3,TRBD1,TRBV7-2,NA,TGTGCCAGCAGCGCTCCGGGACAGGGAACAGATACGCAGTATTTT,CASSAPGQGTDTQYF
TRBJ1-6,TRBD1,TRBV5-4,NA,TGTGCCAGCAGCGAACAGGGGAATAATTCACCCCTCCACTTT,CASSEQGNNSPLHF
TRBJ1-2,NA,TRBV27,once,TGTGCCAGCAGATCAACGGGGACTAACTATGGCTACACCTTC,CASRSTGTNYGYTF
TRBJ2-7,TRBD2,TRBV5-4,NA,TGTGCCAGCAGCTTGAATCGGGGCGGGGGGAAAGACGAGCAGTACTTC,CASSLNRGGGKDEQYF